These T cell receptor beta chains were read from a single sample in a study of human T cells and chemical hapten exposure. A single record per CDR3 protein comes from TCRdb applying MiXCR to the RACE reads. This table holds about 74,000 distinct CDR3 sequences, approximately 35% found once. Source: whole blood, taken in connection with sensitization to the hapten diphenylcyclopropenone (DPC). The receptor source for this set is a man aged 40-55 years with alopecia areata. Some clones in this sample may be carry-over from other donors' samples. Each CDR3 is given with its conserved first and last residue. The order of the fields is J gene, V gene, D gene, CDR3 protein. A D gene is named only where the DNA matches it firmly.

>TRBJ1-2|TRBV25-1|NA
CASSESGAYGYTF
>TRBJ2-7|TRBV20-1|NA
CSAYGGSYEQYF
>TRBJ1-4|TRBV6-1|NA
CASSLKRVGEKLFF
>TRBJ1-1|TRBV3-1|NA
CASSQGLIGTEAFF
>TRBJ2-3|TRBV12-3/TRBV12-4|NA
CASSLAPLSTDTQYF
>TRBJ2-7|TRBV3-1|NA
CASSLLLGSEQYF
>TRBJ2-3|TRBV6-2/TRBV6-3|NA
CASSYTGLSTDTQYF
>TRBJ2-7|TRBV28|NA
CASSSFRLSRYEQYF
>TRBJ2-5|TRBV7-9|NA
CASSLVGVKRETQYF
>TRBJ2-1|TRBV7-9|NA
CASIQPTPHEQFF
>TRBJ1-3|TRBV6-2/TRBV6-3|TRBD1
CASSPGQNSGNTVYF
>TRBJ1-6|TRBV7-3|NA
CASSLSSYNSPLHF
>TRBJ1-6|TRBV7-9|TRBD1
CASSLTGDTLHF
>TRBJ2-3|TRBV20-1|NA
CSANRPGTTDTQYF
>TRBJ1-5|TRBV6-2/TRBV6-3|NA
CASSQTVGANQPQHF
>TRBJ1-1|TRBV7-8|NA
CASSFAEGSTEAFF